The T cell receptor beta chain described here comes from a study of beta chain features in type 1 diabetes (dated 2018 in TCRdb). With respect to the entire study: Mean age, gender distribution, total cell number and subset yield did not differ between patients and healthy donors. A total of around 110,000,000 sorted cells were examined across all samples, and a strong correlation was observed between cell number per subset and RNA yield. The study compared TCRB repertoires of sorted circulating CD4+ T cell subsets between recently diagnosed type 1 diabetes patients and matched healthy donors. Whereas all 30 or so donors provided naive and central memory subsets, regulatory and stem cell-like memory subsets were isolated from just 8 patients and roughly 8 healthy donors. Results and caveats for the whole study, not just this receptor: Shorter templates might be favored by PCR, yet because patient and control samples were amplified and corrected together, any such skew would affect both groups equally. At VDJ recombination sites, type 1 diabetes patients had fewer insertions and more deleted nucleotides, which implies abnormalities in thymic rearrangement. Naive, central memory and regulatory TCRB repertoires appeared more similar among patients than among healthy donors. HLA sub-analyses involved small numbers of individuals, so any influence of HLA type on TCRB rearrangement remained unresolved. In all four CD4+ subsets, TCRB CDR3 length was moderately but significantly shorter in type 1 diabetes patients. Sequencing cDNA rather than genomic DNA could over-represent highly expressing activated cells, although activation and CD3 levels did not differ between groups.

From each donor, a single peripheral blood sample of about 110 mL on average was drawn into heparinised tubes. A BD FACSAria II was used to sort naive, central memory, regulatory and stem cell-like memory CD4+ T cells with a panel that included CD45RO, CCR7, CD25, CD127, CD95 and CD27. A purity above 98% was achieved for all sorted populations. Right away, PBMCs were isolated by Lymphoprep density gradient centrifugation and were stained directly, with no culture step. So that batch effects would be minimized, each experiment stained and sorted samples in pairs, pairing one healthy donor with one patient. This clone was counted only a few times. No cognate antigen has been identified for it. No much larger clonotype is one base removed from it; base qualities were not supplied. The entire amount of isolated RNA was reverse transcribed using the High Capacity cDNA Reverse Transcription Kit, so the sequenced TCRB transcripts were expressed ones. Naive, central memory and regulatory T cell samples underwent deep immunoSEQ sequencing, averaging approximately 3.5 million total reads per sample. After sorted cells were lysed in RLT buffer, RNA was extracted with DNase-treated RNeasy Micro or Mini kits, with the choice depending on cell number. To prevent cross-contamination, each cell subset was processed individually, whereas patient and healthy donor samples were processed jointly. The immunoSEQ multiplex PCR was used to amplify TCRB sequences from cDNA, yielding 87-bp fragments that span the CDR3 region. The amplicons were sequenced using the Illumina HiSeq platform. The study's own analysis went as follows. Synthetic template baselines were used to correct PCR bias computationally, reads within Hamming distance 2 were collapsed, and singletons that could not be merged were discarded. Reads were aligned against IMGT to assign V, D and J genes, CDR3 length and insertions or deletions at six rearrangement sites. Clonotype counts were normalized to sorted cell number within each subset before computing true diversity and Gini coefficients with the tcR R package. The overlap coefficient, calculated on TCRB nucleotide sequences, was used to measure repertoire sharing. As a proxy for the pre-selection repertoire, out-of-frame TCRB sequences from naive cells were analyzed. TCRdb retrieved this table from immuneACCESS and kept in-frame rearrangements only. Not all clones are present; in checked studies, unresolved V genes account for under half, and no reason is known for the remainder. From that table come the V and J calls and clone size; the DNA was used to work out D and trimming. For this sample there are 400,000 to 600,000 clones; 30% appear just once. Jointly, the top ten make up about 0.065% of the sample.

The TCR originated in a man between 18 and 29 years old in good health. The sequenced sample consisted of naive CD4+ T cells from blood. What the cell subset or site label conveys for this sample: true naive CD4+ T cells.

The encoded CDR3 is CASRVDTDEQYF. The sequenced DNA is TGTGCCAGCAGGGTTGACACAGACGAGCAGTACTTC. The sequence is built from TRBV2 and TRBJ2-7; the D gene is not confidently resolved. At the junction V is shortened by 6 bases and J by 5 bases, with 11 bases in between. The germline V gene sets CDR1 to SNHLY and CDR2 to FYNNEI. The CDR3 goes from the cysteine to the phenylalanine over 12 residues. Only the CDR3 portion is preserved as DNA: 36 bases, with reading frame beginning at the first base.